This TCR beta chain was sequenced in a study of cytomegalovirus exposure and HLA in healthy donors. Study-wide results and limits: In an earlier analysis, about 87% or about 30%: the productive usage of most TCR beta V segments. Later on, analysis showed that most CMV-associated TCR beta chains appeared to be HLA-restricted. Cytomegalovirus-associated status was assigned to around 160 TCR beta chains.

The PCR was carried out with 60 Vbeta primers and 13 Jbeta primers. Authors' processing steps: A follow-up analysis tallied around 80 million unique TCR beta chains, about 11 million shared. This table comes from immunoSEQ multiplex PCR, and its TCRdb copy is limited to in-frame clones, with some not included. V and J calls and clone size are copied from that table; D and trimming were computed from the DNA. Its table lists about 160,000 clones. On this clone: Its antigen is not known.

V dropped 5 bases and J dropped 3; count of bases not matched to a gene: 4. CDR3 size: 14 residues. CDR1 LNHDA and CDR2 SQIVND come from the germline V gene (reference sequence). V and J are TRBV19 and TRBJ2-7; 10 bases are shared with TRBD1. The sample was PBMCs. The source of this sequence is a man between 25 and 39 years old in good health and CMV-seronegative. CDR3 bases: TGTGCCAGTAGTCAGACAGGGGGCTACTACGAGCAGTACTTC. It is translated as CASSQTGGYYEQYF.